The T cell receptor beta chain under discussion was sequenced for a study of blood T cells in healthy people across ages. PCR was performed a second time for about 7 to 11 cycles using a sample-barcoded 5' primer and a J-beta primer mix. Each of the cDNA molecules was tagged by a template-switch adaptor with 12 random nucleotides. Via MiXCR, TCRdb re-called the 5' RACE reads, giving one row per CDR3 protein. The profile shows under 950,000 distinct CDR3 sequences, about 24% of them singletons. CDR1 KGHSH and CDR2 LQKENI come from the germline V gene. V was pared by 3 bases and J by 3 bases, with 0 bases of the junction left unmatched. The CDR3 sequence is 14 residues long.

The chain uses TRBV18 and TRBJ2-4, with TRBD2 identical over 9 bases. Sample: blood. The TCR comes from a man in his sixties or seventies in good health. In nucleotides, the CDR3 is TGTGCCAGCTCACCGACTAGCGGCAAAAACATTCAGTACTTC. Translation gives CASSPTSGKNIQYF.